The 31 T cell receptor beta chains given below trace back to one sample, sequenced in a study of post-analysis software for immune sequencing data. Study-level results: Roughly five TRBV segments were more frequent in patients than controls; TRBV5-6, TRBV5-1 and TRBV20-1 belonged to this group.

Their target antigens are unknown. Each TCR beta cDNA library carried unique molecular identifiers. TCRdb fed the PCR reads into MiXCR, producing one record per CDR3 protein. The sample contains over 250,000 distinct CDR3 sequences, 35% to 40% of which appear only once. Sequencing was performed on blood. These receptors were collected from a girl aged 5-17 years with multiple sclerosis.

The rearrangement links TRBV5-1 to TRBJ1-4, with D possibly matching TRBD1 (5 bases). Germline-derived CDR1 and CDR2 are SGHRS and YFSETQ. This CDR3 is 14 amino acids long. Trimming removed 2 bases from V and 1 base from J, with 6 bases in between. CDR3 nucleotide sequence: TGCGCCAGCAGCTTTCAGGGAACTAATGAAAAACTGTTTTTT. It encodes CASSFQGTNEKLFF.

This clonotype occurred once. With a much larger clone just one base away, this may be a read error. The chain links TRBV7-9 to TRBJ1-2, with no clear D. CDR3 length: 10 residues. Germline CDR1 is SEHNR and CDR2 is FQNEAQ (reference sequence). This CDR3 is CASINPGHTF. CDR3 bases: TGTGCCAGCATCAACCCTGGCCACACCTTC.

The V gene is TRBV27, the J gene TRBJ2-5, with D perhaps matching TRBD2 (5 bases). This CDR3 has 14 amino acids. Germline-derived CDR1 and CDR2 are MNHEY and SMNVEV (reference sequence). Deletions cut 3 bases from V and 5 bases from J, with 13 bases between. CDR3 sequence: CASSFRGSGETQYF. CDR3 DNA: TGTGCCAGCAGTTTTCGTGGGAGCGGTGAGACCCAGTACTTC.

The genes are TRBV2 and TRBJ2-5, with 8 bases that match TRBD1. This CDR3 comprises 15 residues. In germline, CDR1 is SNHLY, CDR2 FYNNEI. Trimming at V came to 7 bases and at J to 1 base, leaving 8 bases not matched to a gene. CDR3 sequence (DNA): TGTGCCAGCAAAAAGTCCGGGACAGGCCAAGAGACCCAGTACTTC. Translating gives CASKKSGTGQETQYF.

About this clonotype: Compared with germline, one end of the junction differs, possibly owing to a read error. CDR3 in amino acids: CSVGVTGAFF. CDR3 coding DNA: TGCAGCGTTGGGGTCACTGGAGCTTTCTTT. The rearrangement uses TRBV29-1 and TRBJ1-1; D is unclear. This CDR3 comprises 10 residues. CDR1 and CDR2 (germline): SQVTM, ANQGSEA.

This clonotype was found many times. In nucleotides, the CDR3 is TGTGCCAGCAGTACCCGATGGCGGATGGGAACAGATACGCAGTATTTT. It encodes CASSTRWRMGTDTQYF. The chain has TRBV27 and TRBJ2-3, with D unclear. With 5 bases removed from V and 3 bases from J, the gap between germline ends came to 18 bases. Germline values: CDR1 MNHEY, CDR2 SMNVEV (reference sequence). The CDR3 sequence is 16 residues long.

This chain connects TRBV20-1 to TRBJ1-1; D gene unclear. Germline assignment: CDR1 DFQATT and CDR2 SNEGSKA (reference sequence). The CDR3 totals 15 residues. V was pared by 5 bases and J by 4 bases, with 20 bases between. This CDR3 is CSAPRPGTLSTEAFF. The CDR3 DNA sequence: TGCAGTGCTCCCCGACCCGGTACCTTGAGCACTGAAGCTTTCTTT.

This clonotype was seen at least ten times. The chain recombines TRBV6-5 with TRBJ2-4; a weak D match, TRBD1 (6 bases). CDR1 and CDR2 (germline): MNHEY, SVGAGI. This CDR3 has 14 amino acids. Trimming cost V 6 bases and J 3 bases, with 12 bases left between them. The CDR3 nucleotides read TGTGCCAGCAGCTCGAGCAGGGGCAAAAACATTCAGTACTTC. It codes for CASSSSRGKNIQYF.

To note about this clonotype: A much bigger clone sits one base away, suggesting this may be a read error. This chain uses TRBV11-1 with TRBJ1-6; no clear D. Germline V lookup: CDR1 SGHAT, CDR2 FQDESV (reference sequence). The CDR3 runs 12 residues. CDR3 bases: TGTGCCAGCAGGGGTATGAAGTCGCCCCCCCACTTT. Protein product: CASRGMKSPPHF.

In DNA, the CDR3 is TGTGCCAGCGGTGTATATCGAAACAGGGGCTCGAATCAGCCCCAGCATTTT. It specifies CASGVYRNRGSNQPQHF. The J gene is TRBJ1-5, the V gene TRBV27; TRBD1 matches 7 bases. The CDR3 has 17 amino acids. The V and J ends lost 8 bases and 4 bases, in that order; junction bases with no gene match: 17. CDR1 and CDR2 (germline): MNHEY, SMNVEV (reference sequence).

This clonotype has at least ten counts. The V gene is TRBV5-1, the J gene TRBJ1-2; the match to TRBD1 covers 7 bases. Germline V lookup: CDR1 SGHRS, CDR2 YFSETQ. The CDR3 has 15 residues. Unmatched junction bases numbered 10, after V lost 4 bases and J lost 4 bases. CDR3 residues: CASSPSTQGSYGYTF. CDR3 nucleotides: TGCGCCAGCAGCCCAAGCACACAGGGGAGCTATGGCTACACCTTC.

Note on this clonotype: This may be a read error, as it is one base from a much larger clone. J is TRBJ2-3 and V is TRBV28; D is possibly TRBD2 (5 bases). The germline CDR1 and CDR2 sequences are MDHEN and SYDVKM. The CDR3 has 15 amino acids. Trimming took off 6 bases at V and 2 bases at J, with 15 bases between the two ends. The CDR3 coding sequence is TGTGCCAGCAGCTCCGCCGGGGTACCCACAGATACGCAGTATTTT. It encodes CASSSAGVPTDTQYF.

This clonotype occurred many times. The chain employs TRBV12-3 or TRBV12-4 and TRBJ2-6; 14 nucleotides align to TRBD2. The CDR3 has 18 residues. Germline trimming cut 7 bases from V and 2 bases from J; bases unmatched to any gene: 7. The CDR3 nucleotides are TGTGCCAGCACCTACATGGGACTAGCGGGGGCTGGGGCCAACGTCCTGACTTTC. Its protein is CASTYMGLAGAGANVLTF.

Of note for this clonotype: A much larger clone lies a single base off, so this may be a read error. The genes are TRBV28 and TRBJ1-2; tentatively, D is TRBD1 (5 bases). V lost 7 bases to trimming and J lost 6 bases, with 12 bases between them. From germline, CDR1 is MDHEN and CDR2 SYDVKM. The CDR3 contains 12 residues. The CDR3 DNA sequence: TGTGCCAGCACCAGGGCCGAGAATGGCTACACCTTC. Translating it yields CASTRAENGYTF.

The sample holds many counts of this clonotype. The chain uses TRBV5-1 and TRBJ2-5; D may be TRBD2 (5 bases). Trimming pared 0 bases from V and 5 bases from J, leaving 14 bases between. From germline, CDR1 is SGHRS and CDR2 YFSETQ. This CDR3 spans 15 amino acids. CDR3 sequence: CASSLAEDPGETQYF. The CDR3 DNA sequence: TGCGCCAGCAGCTTGGCTGAGGACCCGGGGGAGACCCAGTACTTC. Filled out from reference TRBV5-1 and TRBJ2-5, the complete variable domain reads KAGVTQTPRYLIKTRGQQVTLSCSPISGHRSVSWYQQTPGQGLQFLFEYFSETQRNKGNFPGRFSGRQFSNSRSEMNVSTLELGDSALYLCASSLAEDPGETQYFGPGTRLLVL.

This clonotype appeared a few times. This rearrangement joins TRBV6-5 to TRBJ1-4; tentative D call: TRBD1 (5 bases). Between the trimmed V and J ends, which lost 6 bases and 7 bases, there was a span of 18 bases. This CDR3 spans 15 amino acids. Per the germline V gene, CDR1 is MNHEY and CDR2 is SVGAGI. CDR3 sequence (DNA): TGTGCCAGCAGAAGATCCGGGGCAGGGTCTGAAAAACTGTTTTTT. It codes for CASRRSGAGSEKLFF.

This clonotype was observed many times. The J gene is TRBJ2-3, the V gene TRBV7-3; D gene ambiguous. Germline values: CDR1 SGHTA, CDR2 FQGTGA. The CDR3 extends over 16 amino acids. With 1 base removed from V and 1 base from J, the gap between germline ends came to 12 bases. The CDR3 protein is CASSLSSPRGTDTQYF. In nucleotides, the CDR3 is TGTGCCAGCAGCTTAAGTTCGCCGCGTGGCACAGATACGCAGTATTTT.

As concerns this clonotype: A much larger clonotype is one base distant, so this may be a read error. The chain links TRBV6-1 to TRBJ2-7, with a tentative D call TRBD2 (6 bases). The V gene's germline CDR1 is MNHNS and CDR2 SASEGT. This CDR3 region has 9 residues. The CDR3 region is CGLGEAQYF. For the CDR3, the DNA is TGCGGCCTTGGGGAGGCCCAGTACTTC.

With regard to this clonotype: A read error may be the cause here, since a much bigger clone is one base away. As the CDR3 is not closed by the conserved phenylalanine or tryptophan, this likely results from a read error. CDR3 in DNA: TGTGCCAGCAGTTACTCGAATAAGGGCGTCGGGGCCAACGTCCTGACTTGC. Its protein is CASSYSNKGVGANVLTC. The chain couples TRBV6-5 to TRBJ2-6; unclear D gene. Germline CDR1 reads MNHEY; CDR2 reads SVGAGI. Trimming pared 0 bases from V and 4 bases from J, leaving 13 bases between. The CDR3 runs 17 residues.

At least ten counts were recorded for this clonotype. The genes are TRBV3-1 and TRBJ2-1; no reliable D call. The germline CDR1 and CDR2 sequences are LGHDT and YNNKEL (reference sequence). V was trimmed by 0 bases and J by 12 bases, leaving 15 bases between them. The CDR3 extends over 14 amino acids. CDR3 coding DNA: TGTGCCAGCAGCCAAGAAGGACGCCGGGTGACGCAGTTCTTC. As protein: CASSQEGRRVTQFF.

This chain uses TRBV29-1 with TRBJ2-7; D might be TRBD1 or TRBD2, each matching 5 bases. Trimming removed 4 bases from V and 6 bases from J, with 10 bases in between. Germline CDR1 and CDR2: SQVTM and ANQGSEA. The CDR3 is made up of 11 amino acids. The CDR3 region is CSVARGPEQYF. The CDR3 coding sequence is TGCAGCGTTGCTCGGGGCCCCGAGCAGTACTTC.

This clonotype appeared once. The genes are TRBV15 and TRBJ1-5; D is perhaps TRBD1 (6 bases). The CDR3 consists of 12 residues. The V gene's germline CDR1 is LNHNV and CDR2 YYDKDF (reference sequence). Trimming pared 7 bases from V and 7 bases from J, leaving 11 bases between. The CDR3 nucleotides are TGTGCCACCAAAGAGGGGGGACAGCCCCAGCATTTT. It specifies CATKEGGQPQHF.

This clonotype occurred once. This may stem from a read error, because a much larger clone lies one nucleotide away. This sequence joins TRBV7-2 and TRBJ2-1, with a tentative D call TRBD2 (6 bases). In germline, CDR1 is SGHTA, CDR2 FQGNSA. The CDR3 covers 13 residues. V was cut by 6 bases and J by 9 bases, with 15 bases left in between. The CDR3 loop reads CASSPAREVEQFF. In nucleotides, the CDR3 is TGTGCCAGCAGTCCGGCCAGGGAGGTTGAGCAGTTCTTC. The whole variable domain, filled in from reference TRBV7-2 and TRBJ2-1, reads GAGVSQSPSNKVTEKGKDVELRCDPISGHTALYWYRQSLGQGLEFLIYFQGNSAPDKSGLPSDRFSAERTGGSVSTLTIQRTQQEDSAVYLCASSPAREVEQFFGPGTRLTVL.

This clonotype was counted only a few times. A read error may explain this, as a much larger clone is one base away. V and J are TRBV15 and TRBJ2-1, with D possibly TRBD1 on 6 matching bases. The CDR3 loop spans 14 amino acids. In germline, CDR1 is LNHNV, CDR2 YYDKDF (reference sequence). CDR3 bases: TGTGCCCCCAGCAGGGTTAGACAGGACAATGAGCAGTTCTTC. Translating it yields CAPSRVRQDNEQFF.

The rearrangement links TRBV7-2 to TRBJ2-5, with D unresolved. CDR1 is SGHTA, CDR2 FQGNSA, per germline. The CDR3 has 13 residues. V lost 1 base to trimming and J lost 3 bases, with 6 bases between them. In DNA form, the CDR3 reads TGTGCCAGCAGCTTAGAGCCTGAAGAGACCCAGTACTTC. This sequence encodes CASSLEPEETQYF.

This clonotype was observed many times. The V call is TRBV5-1, the J call TRBJ2-7, with D perhaps TRBD1 (6 bases). Germline-derived CDR1 and CDR2 are SGHRS and YFSETQ. The ends were cut back, 0 bases at V and 2 bases at J, with 12 bases in the middle. This CDR3 comprises 15 residues. CDR3 protein: CASSLDTGKAYEQYF. CDR3 DNA: TGCGCCAGCAGCTTGGATACAGGGAAGGCCTACGAGCAGTACTTC.

The chain links TRBV5-1 to TRBJ1-2, with D perhaps matching TRBD1 (5 bases). Trimming cost V 10 bases and J 6 bases, with 19 bases left between them. The CDR3 is made up of 13 amino acids. Germline V gene data show CDR1 as SGHRS and CDR2 as YFSETQ. The CDR3 sequence is CAASTARGDGYTF. The DNA of the CDR3 is TGCGCCGCCTCCACAGCCCGAGGGGATGGCTACACCTTC.

Points on this clonotype: A much larger clone differs from this one at a single base, so this may be a read error. The chain couples TRBV14 to TRBJ1-2; a weak D match, TRBD1 (5 bases). This CDR3 contains 13 residues. V dropped 4 bases and J dropped 8 bases, with 14 bases sitting between them. Germline CDR1 and CDR2: SGHDN and FVKESK. The CDR3 loop is CASSLGTERGYTF. DNA of the CDR3: TGTGCCAGCAGCCTTGGGACGGAGAGAGGCTACACCTTC.

A few counts support this clonotype. A much larger clone is a single base away; this may be a read error. The chain couples TRBV9 to TRBJ2-3, with 8 bases fitting TRBD2. The J segment lost 0 bases and the V segment lost 0 bases, leaving 15 bases of the junction unmatched. The CDR3 extends over 20 amino acids. Germline CDR1 and CDR2: SGDLS and YYNGEE. Here the CDR3 reads CASSVVPAGVASTSTDTQYF. CDR3 DNA sequence: TGTGCCAGCAGCGTAGTGCCAGCGGGAGTCGCATCCACTAGCACAGATACGCAGTATTTT.

This clonotype turned up a few times. Given a much more abundant clone one base away, this may be a read error. The V gene is TRBV7-8, the J gene TRBJ2-1; TRBD2 matches 10 bases. The DNA end lines up better with TRBJ2-7; the J call may be wrong. Germline V CDR1 and CDR2: SGHVS, FQNEAQ. The CDR3 has 16 residues. The CDR3 DNA is TGTGCCAGCAGGTGGTATAGCGGGGGGCTTTACAATGAGCAGTACTTC. It yields the protein CASRWYSGGLYNEQYF.

V and J are TRBV28 and TRBJ2-1; possibly TRBD1 for D (6 bases). V was cut by 3 bases and J by 4 bases, with 16 bases left in between. CDR3 length: 16 amino acids. Looked up from germline, CDR1 is MDHEN and CDR2 is SYDVKM. CDR3 coding DNA: TGTGCCAGCAGTTTTTGGTTGGCAGGGGCGTACAATGAGCAGTTCTTC. Protein sequence: CASSFWLAGAYNEQFF.